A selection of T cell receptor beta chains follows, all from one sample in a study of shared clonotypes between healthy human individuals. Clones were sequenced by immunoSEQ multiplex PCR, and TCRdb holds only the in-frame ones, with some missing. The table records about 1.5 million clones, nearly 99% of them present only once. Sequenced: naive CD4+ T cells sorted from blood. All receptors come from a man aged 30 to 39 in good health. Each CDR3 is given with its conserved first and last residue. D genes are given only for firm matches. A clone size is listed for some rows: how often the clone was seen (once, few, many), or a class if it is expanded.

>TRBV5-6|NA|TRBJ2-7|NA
TGTGCCAGCATTAGGGGGAGCTCCTACGAGCAGTACTTC
CASIRGSSYEQYF
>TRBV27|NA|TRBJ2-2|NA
TGTGCCAGCAGTTGGGGGAACCTTAACACCGGGGAGCTGTTTTTT
CASSWGNLNTGELFF
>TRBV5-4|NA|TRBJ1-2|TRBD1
TGTGCCAGCAGTTTTGGACAGGGGGGCTATGGCTACACCTTC
CASSFGQGGYGYTF
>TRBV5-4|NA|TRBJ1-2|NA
TGTGCCAGCAGCTCCCCGGGCGTCACCCCTTATGGCTACACCTTC
CASSSPGVTPYGYTF
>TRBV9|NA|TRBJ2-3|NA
TGTGCCAGCAGCGTCAACACGATCCTCACAGATACGCAGTATTTT
CASSVNTILTDTQYF
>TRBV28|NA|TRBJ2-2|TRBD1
TGTGCCAGCAGAAGGACAGGGGGAACCGGGGAGCTGTTTTTT
CASRRTGGTGELFF
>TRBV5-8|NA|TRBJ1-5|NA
TGTGCCAGCAGCTCTGATCCCCGGGCTCAGCCCCAGCATTTT
CASSSDPRAQPQHF
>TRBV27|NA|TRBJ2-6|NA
TGTGCCAGCAGTTTACGGCAGCCGGGGGCCAACGTCCTGACTTTC
CASSLRQPGANVLTF
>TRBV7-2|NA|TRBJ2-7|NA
TGTGCCAGCAGCTTAGGACAGTACTCCTACGAGCAGTACTTC
CASSLGQYSYEQYF
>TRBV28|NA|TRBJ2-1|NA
TGTGCCAGCAGTTTCCGTCCCAGGGTGAATGAGCAGTTCTTC
CASSFRPRVNEQFF
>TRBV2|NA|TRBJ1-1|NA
TGTGCCAGCAGTGAAAACCTCACTGAAGCTTTCTTT
CASSENLTEAFF
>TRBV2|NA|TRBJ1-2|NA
TGTGCCAGCAGTGAAGGGGGGAACTATGGCTACACCTTC
CASSEGGNYGYTF
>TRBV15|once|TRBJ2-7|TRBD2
TGTGCCACCAGCAGAGATTCAGGCTGGCTAGCGGGAGATCGGTACGAGCAGTACTTC
CATSRDSGWLAGDRYEQYF
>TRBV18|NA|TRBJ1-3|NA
TGTGCCAGCTCACCGCTAGCTGGGTCTAATGGAAACACCATATATTTT
CASSPLAGSNGNTIYF
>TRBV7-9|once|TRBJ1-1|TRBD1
TGTGCCAGCAGCTTAGATCCGACAGGGGAGGGCGGTGGAGCTTTCTTT
CASSLDPTGEGGGAFF
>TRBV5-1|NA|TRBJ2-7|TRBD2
TGCGCCAGCAGCTTGGAGGTTCGAGCGGGGGGGCCCTACGAGCAGTACTTC
CASSLEVRAGGPYEQYF
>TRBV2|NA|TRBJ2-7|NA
TGTGCCAGCAGGGGGCCCAGGGTAGGCTACGAGCAGTACTTC
CASRGPRVGYEQYF
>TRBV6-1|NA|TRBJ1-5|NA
TGTGCCAGCGGCAGGATCTATAGCAATCAGCCCCAGCATTTT
CASGRIYSNQPQHF
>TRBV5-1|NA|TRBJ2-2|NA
TGCGCCAGCAGCCCGAGAGGAGGGCCGAACACCGGGGAGCTGTTTTTT
CASSPRGGPNTGELFF
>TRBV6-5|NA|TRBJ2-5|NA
TGTGCCAGCAGTTACTCCCAGATTCAACGTCAAGAGACCCAGTACTTC
CASSYSQIQRQETQYF
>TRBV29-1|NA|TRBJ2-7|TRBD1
TGCAGCGTTGGTTGGACAGGGAGGCCCTACGAGCAGTACTTC
CSVGWTGRPYEQYF
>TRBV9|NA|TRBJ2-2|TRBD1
TGTGCCAGCAGCTACAGGGGATCAAGTGCCACCGGGGAGCTGTTTTTT
CASSYRGSSATGELFF
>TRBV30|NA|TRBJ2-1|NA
TGTGCCTGGGTCAGGGGGGTTACTGAGCAGTTCTTC
CAWVRGVTEQFF
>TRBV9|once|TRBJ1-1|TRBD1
TGTGCCAGCAGCGTAGCATCGGACAGGCACACTGAAGCTTTCTTT
CASSVASDRHTEAFF
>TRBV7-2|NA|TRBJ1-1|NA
TGTGCCAGCAGCTTAGTTATCAGCCCGCACACTGAAGCTTTCTTT
CASSLVISPHTEAFF
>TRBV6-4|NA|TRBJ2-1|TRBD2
TGTGCCAGCAGTGTCTCATTCGTCGGGACTAGCGGTTACAATGAGCAGTTCTTC
CASSVSFVGTSGYNEQFF
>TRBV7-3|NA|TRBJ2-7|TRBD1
TGTGCCAGCAGCGTATCCCATACAGGGGCTGCCACCTACGAGCAGTACTTC
CASSVSHTGAATYEQYF
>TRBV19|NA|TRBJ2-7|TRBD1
TGTGCCAGTAGAGGACAGGGGGGGTCCTACGAGCAGTACTTC
CASRGQGGSYEQYF
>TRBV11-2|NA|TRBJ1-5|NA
TGTGCCAGCAGCACCAGCAATCAGCCCCAGCATTTT
CASSTSNQPQHF
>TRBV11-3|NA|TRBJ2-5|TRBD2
TGTGCCAGCAGCAAGACCGGGACTAGCGTCCAAGAGACCCAGTACTTC
CASSKTGTSVQETQYF
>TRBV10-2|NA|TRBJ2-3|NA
TGCGCCAGCGGGAGACAGGTCAAAGATACGCAGTATTTT
CASGRQVKDTQYF
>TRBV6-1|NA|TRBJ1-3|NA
TGTGCCAGCAGTGAAGGGGCTGGAAACACCATATATTTT
CASSEGAGNTIYF
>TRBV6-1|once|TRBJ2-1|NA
TGTGCCAGCAAGGTAGCGGCGACCTACAATGAGCAGTTCTTC
CASKVAATYNEQFF
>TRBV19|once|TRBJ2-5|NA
TGTGCCAGTTCCTCTATTGGGAGGATAGAGACCCAGTACTTC
CASSSIGRIETQYF
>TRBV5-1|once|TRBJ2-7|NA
TGCGCCAGCAGCTTTGACAACTCCTACGAGCAGTACTTC
CASSFDNSYEQYF
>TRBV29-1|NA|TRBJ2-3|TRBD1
TGCAGCGTGGTCGGACAGGGAAGCACAGATACGCAGTATTTT
CSVVGQGSTDTQYF
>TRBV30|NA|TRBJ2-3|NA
TGTGCCTGGAGGGCTCGCGGTAACACAGATACGCAGTATTTT
CAWRARGNTDTQYF
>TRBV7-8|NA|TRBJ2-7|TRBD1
TGTGCCAGCAGCCGGGACAGGGAGTTCCAGGGGCACTACGAGCAGTACTTC
CASSRDREFQGHYEQYF
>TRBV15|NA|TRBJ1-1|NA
TGTGCCACCAGCAGAGATCTCAGTCCCTTGAACACTGAAGCTTTCTTT
CATSRDLSPLNTEAFF
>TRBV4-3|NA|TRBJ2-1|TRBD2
TGCGCCAGCAGCCAAGGCGGGGGAAGCTCCTACAATGAGCAGTTCTTC
CASSQGGGSSYNEQFF
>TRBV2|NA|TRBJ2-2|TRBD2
TGTGCCAGCAGCACTAGCGGGAGACTCACCGGGGAGCTGTTTTTT
CASSTSGRLTGELFF
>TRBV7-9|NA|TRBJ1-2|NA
TGTGCCAGCAGCGCCTCGAATCTTGGGGTTAACTATGGCTACACCTTC
CASSASNLGVNYGYTF
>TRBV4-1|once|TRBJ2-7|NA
TGCGCCAGCAGCCAACCAATTCAGGGACCCCCTTACGAGCAGTACTTC
CASSQPIQGPPYEQYF